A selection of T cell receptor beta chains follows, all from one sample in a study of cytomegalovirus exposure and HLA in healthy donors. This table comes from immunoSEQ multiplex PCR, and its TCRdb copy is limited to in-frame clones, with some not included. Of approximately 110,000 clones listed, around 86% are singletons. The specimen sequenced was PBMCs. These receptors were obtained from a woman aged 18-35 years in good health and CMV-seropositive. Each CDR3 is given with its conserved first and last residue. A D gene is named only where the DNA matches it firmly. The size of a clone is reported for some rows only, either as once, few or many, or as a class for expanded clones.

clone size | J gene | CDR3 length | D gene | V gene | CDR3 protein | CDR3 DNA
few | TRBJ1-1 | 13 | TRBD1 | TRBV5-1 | CASSHGQGTEAFF | TGCGCCAGCAGCCATGGACAGGGCACTGAAGCTTTCTTT
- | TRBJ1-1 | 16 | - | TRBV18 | CASSPLHRAGGTEAFF | TGTGCCAGCTCACCACTGCACAGGGCGGGGGGCACTGAAGCTTTCTTT
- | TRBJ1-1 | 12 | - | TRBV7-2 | CAARRGNTEAFF | TGTGCCGCCCGACGGGGGAACACTGAAGCTTTCTTT
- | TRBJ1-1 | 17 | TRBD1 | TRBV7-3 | CASSPNSRGQVLTEAFF | TGTGCCAGCAGCCCCAATAGCAGAGGACAGGTGCTGACTGAAGCTTTCTTT
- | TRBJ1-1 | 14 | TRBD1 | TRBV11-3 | CASSPGQGEAEAFF | TGTGCCAGCAGTCCGGGACAGGGGGAAGCTGAAGCTTTCTTT
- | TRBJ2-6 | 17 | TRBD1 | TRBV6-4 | CASSGGQGLSGANVLTF | TGTGCCAGCAGCGGCGGACAGGGTCTCTCTGGGGCCAACGTCCTGACTTTC
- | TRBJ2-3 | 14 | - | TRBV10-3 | CAISELGGTDTQYF | TGTGCCATCAGTGAGTTGGGGGGAACAGATACGCAGTATTTT
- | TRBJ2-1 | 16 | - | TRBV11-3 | CASSLASVPVYNEQFF | TGTGCCAGCAGCTTAGCTAGCGTTCCCGTTTACAATGAGCAGTTCTTC
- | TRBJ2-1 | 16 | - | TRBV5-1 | CASSKRTVSKNNEQFF | TGCGCCAGCAGCAAAAGGACAGTTTCTAAGAATAATGAGCAGTTCTTC
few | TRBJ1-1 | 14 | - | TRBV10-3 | CAISESRPNTEAFF | TGTGCCATCAGTGAGTCGAGGCCCAACACTGAAGCTTTCTTT